One and the same sample provided the 8 T cell receptor beta chains below, sequenced in a study of T cell repertoires in cytomegalovirus infection. TCRdb reanalysed the reads using MiXCR and keeps one entry per CDR3 protein. The table includes hundreds of thousands of distinct CDR3 sequences, roughly 33% detected once. The antigens of these receptors remain unknown. Sequenced here: cultured PBMCs, sampled from culture after CMV antigen stimulation. These receptors were obtained from a human donor in good health (CMV status not recorded). Some clones in this sample may be carry-over from other donors' samples.

This clonotype appeared a few times. The chain has TRBV7-6 and TRBJ2-1, with D possibly matching TRBD2 (6 bases). The CDR3 loop spans 15 amino acids. Looked up from germline, CDR1 is SGHVS and CDR2 is FNYEAQ. Between the trimmed V and J ends, which lost 5 bases and 2 bases, there was a span of 13 bases. The CDR3, as DNA: TGTGCCAGCAGCACCCCGGGACTCCCCTACAATGAGCAGTTCTTC. Amino acid sequence: CASSTPGLPYNEQFF.

Only a few counts were recorded for this clonotype. The CDR3 loop reads CASSYRLAGGGNEQFF. The CDR3 DNA is TGTGCCAGCAGCTATCGACTAGCGGGAGGGGGCAATGAGCAGTTCTTC. V is TRBV11-2 and J is TRBJ2-1; 14 bases are shared with TRBD2. The CDR3 covers 16 residues. The trim removed 4 bases at V and 6 bases at J, leaving 5 bases unmatched. CDR1 and CDR2 (germline): SGHAT, FQNNGV.

This clonotype was detected many times. The V gene is TRBV7-2, the J gene TRBJ1-1; a possible D gene is TRBD1 (5 bases). V lost 5 bases and J 6 bases, leaving 19 bases between the germline ends. The germline CDR1 and CDR2 sequences are SGHTA and FQGNSA. CDR3 length: 15 amino acids. The CDR3 spells CASSIGPGKWAEAFF. The CDR3, as DNA: TGTGCCAGCAGCATCGGTCCAGGGAAGTGGGCTGAAGCTTTCTTT.

The V and J genes are TRBV4-2 and TRBJ2-3; 9 positions agree with TRBD2. This CDR3 region has 15 residues. Per germline, CDR1 LGHNA and CDR2 YNFKEQ. Trimming took 0 bases from V and 6 from J; bases not matched to a gene: 4. CDR3 residues: CASSQERLAGDTQYF. The CDR3 bases are TGTGCCAGCAGCCAAGAACGCCTAGCGGGGGATACGCAGTATTTT.

This clonotype has more than one count but fewer than ten. V and J are TRBV5-4 and TRBJ1-2, with unresolved D. From germline, CDR1 is SGHNT and CDR2 YYREEE (reference sequence). V gave up 4 bases and J gave up 7 bases, with 17 bases separating them. The CDR3 sequence is 14 residues long. CDR3 in amino acids: CASSPRSIGSGYTF. CDR3 nucleotide sequence: TGTGCCAGCAGCCCCCGTAGTATTGGGAGTGGCTACACCTTC.

The rearrangement uses TRBV7-9 and TRBJ1-1, with D hard to call. Trimming left V 5 bases short and J 1 base short, with 14 bases between. CDR3 size: 15 residues. Germline CDR1 SEHNR, CDR2 FQNEAQ (reference sequence). The DNA for the CDR3 is TGTGCCAGCAGCCAAGGTGGACCCAGGAACACTGAAGCTTTCTTT. It encodes CASSQGGPRNTEAFF.

This CDR3 reads CAARPGQGAETQYF. The CDR3 DNA reads TGTGCCGCTCGGCCGGGACAGGGTGCAGAGACCCAGTACTTC. The chain links TRBV10-3 to TRBJ2-5, with TRBD1 matching over 9 bases. The CDR3 contains 14 residues. V lost 11 bases and J lost 4; bases outside the gene matches: 11. Germline CDR1 and CDR2: ENHRY and SYGVKD.

This chain uses TRBV7-2 with TRBJ1-2, with D possibly matching TRBD1 (6 bases). CDR1 is SGHTA, CDR2 FQGNSA, per germline. CDR3 length: 15 amino acids. V gave up 7 bases and J gave up 8 bases, with 23 bases separating them. CDR3 coding DNA: TGTGCCAGCACGTTTAGCGGCGGGGGGGCTCAGGGCTACACCTTC. Residues: CASTFSGGGAQGYTF.